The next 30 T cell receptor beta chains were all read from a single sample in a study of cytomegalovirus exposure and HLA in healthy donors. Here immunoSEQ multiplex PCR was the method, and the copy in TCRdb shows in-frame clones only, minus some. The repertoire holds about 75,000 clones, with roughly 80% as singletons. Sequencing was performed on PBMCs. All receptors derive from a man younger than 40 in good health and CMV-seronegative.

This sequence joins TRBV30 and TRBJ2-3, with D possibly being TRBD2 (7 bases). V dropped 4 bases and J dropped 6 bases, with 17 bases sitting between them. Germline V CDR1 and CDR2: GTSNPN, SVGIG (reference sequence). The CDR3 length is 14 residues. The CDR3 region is CAWTAVGGADTQYF. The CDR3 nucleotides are TGTGCCTGGACCGCAGTAGGGGGGGCTGATACGCAGTATTTT.

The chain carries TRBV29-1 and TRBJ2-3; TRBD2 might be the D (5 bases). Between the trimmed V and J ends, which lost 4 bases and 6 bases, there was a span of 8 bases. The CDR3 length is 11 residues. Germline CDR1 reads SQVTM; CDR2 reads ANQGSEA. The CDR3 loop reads CSVVGMDTQYF. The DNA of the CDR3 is TGCAGCGTTGTCGGGATGGATACGCAGTATTTT.

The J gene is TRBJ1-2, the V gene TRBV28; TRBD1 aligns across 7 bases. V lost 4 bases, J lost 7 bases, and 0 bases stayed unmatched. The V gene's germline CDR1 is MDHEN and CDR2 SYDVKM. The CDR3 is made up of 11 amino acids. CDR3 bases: TGTGCCAGCAGTTCAGGGGGTGGCTACACCTTC. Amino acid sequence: CASSSGGGYTF.

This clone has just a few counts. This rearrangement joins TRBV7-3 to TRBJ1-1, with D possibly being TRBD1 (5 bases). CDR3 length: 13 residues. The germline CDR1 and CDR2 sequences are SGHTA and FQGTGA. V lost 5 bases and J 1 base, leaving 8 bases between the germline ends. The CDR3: CASSIQANTEAFF. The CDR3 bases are TGTGCCAGCAGCATACAGGCGAACACTGAAGCTTTCTTT.

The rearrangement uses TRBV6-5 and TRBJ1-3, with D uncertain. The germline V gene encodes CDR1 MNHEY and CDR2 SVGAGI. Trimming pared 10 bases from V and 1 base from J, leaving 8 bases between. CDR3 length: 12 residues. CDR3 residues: CATYASGNTIYF. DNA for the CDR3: TGTGCCACCTACGCATCTGGAAACACCATATATTTT.

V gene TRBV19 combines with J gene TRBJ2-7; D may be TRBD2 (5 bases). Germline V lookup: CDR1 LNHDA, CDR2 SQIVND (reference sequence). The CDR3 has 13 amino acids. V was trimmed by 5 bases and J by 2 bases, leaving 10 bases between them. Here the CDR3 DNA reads TGTGCCAGTAGTCCGGGGTCGGCCTACGAGCAGTACTTC. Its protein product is CASSPGSAYEQYF.

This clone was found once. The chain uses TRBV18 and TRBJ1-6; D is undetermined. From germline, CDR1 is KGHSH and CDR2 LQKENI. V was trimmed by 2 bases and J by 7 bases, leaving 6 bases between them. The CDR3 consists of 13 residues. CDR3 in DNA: TGTGCCAGCTCACCAAGCCCGAATTCACCCCTCCACTTT. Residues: CASSPSPNSPLHF.

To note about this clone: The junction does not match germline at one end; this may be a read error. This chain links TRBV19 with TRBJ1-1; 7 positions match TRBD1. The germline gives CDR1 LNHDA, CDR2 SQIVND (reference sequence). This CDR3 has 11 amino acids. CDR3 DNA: TGTGCCGGTAGACAGGGCACTGAAGCTTTCTTT. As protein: CAGRQGTEAFF.

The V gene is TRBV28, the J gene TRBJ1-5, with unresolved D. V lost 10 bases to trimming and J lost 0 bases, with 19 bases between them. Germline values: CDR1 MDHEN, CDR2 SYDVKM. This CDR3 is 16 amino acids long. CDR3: CATEFPRRYSNQPQHF. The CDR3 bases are TGTGCCACCGAGTTCCCACGGAGGTATAGCAATCAGCCCCAGCATTTT.

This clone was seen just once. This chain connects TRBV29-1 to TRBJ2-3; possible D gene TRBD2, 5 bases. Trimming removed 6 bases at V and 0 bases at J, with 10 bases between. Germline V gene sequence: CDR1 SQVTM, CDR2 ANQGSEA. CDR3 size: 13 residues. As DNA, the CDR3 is TGCAGCGTCCCACTAGAAAGCACAGATACGCAGTATTTT. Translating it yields CSVPLESTDTQYF.

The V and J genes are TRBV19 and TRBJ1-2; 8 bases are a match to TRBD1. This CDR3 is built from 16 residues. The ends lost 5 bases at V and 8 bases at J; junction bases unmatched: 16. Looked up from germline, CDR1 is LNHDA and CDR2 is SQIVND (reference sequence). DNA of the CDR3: TGTGCCAGTAGTCAATACCGCACAGGGGGGGAAAAGGGCTACACCTTC. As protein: CASSQYRTGGEKGYTF.

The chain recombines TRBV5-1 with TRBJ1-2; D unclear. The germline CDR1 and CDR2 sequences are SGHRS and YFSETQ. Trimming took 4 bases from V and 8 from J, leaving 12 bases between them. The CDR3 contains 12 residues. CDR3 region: CASSHSVSGYTF. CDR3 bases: TGCGCCAGCAGCCATAGTGTGAGCGGCTACACCTTC.

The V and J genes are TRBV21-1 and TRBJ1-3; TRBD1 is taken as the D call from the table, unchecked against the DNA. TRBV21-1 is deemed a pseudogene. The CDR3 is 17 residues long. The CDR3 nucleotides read TGTGCCAGCAGCAGACGGGACAGCCGTTTCTTTGGAAACACCATATATTTT. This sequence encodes CASSRRDSRFFGNTIYF.

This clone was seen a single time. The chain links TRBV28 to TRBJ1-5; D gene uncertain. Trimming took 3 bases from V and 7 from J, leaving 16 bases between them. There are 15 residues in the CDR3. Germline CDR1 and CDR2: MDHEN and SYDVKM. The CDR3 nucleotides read TGTGCCAGCAGTTTTCCTAGGGAGCCCCGGCAGCCCCAGCATTTT. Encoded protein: CASSFPREPRQPQHF. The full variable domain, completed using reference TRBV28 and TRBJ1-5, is DVKVTQSSRYLVKRTGEKVFLECVQDMDHENMFWYRQDPGLGLRLIYFSYDVKMKEKGDIPEGYSVSREKKERFSLILESASTNQTSMYLCASSFPREPRQPQHFGDGTRLSIL.

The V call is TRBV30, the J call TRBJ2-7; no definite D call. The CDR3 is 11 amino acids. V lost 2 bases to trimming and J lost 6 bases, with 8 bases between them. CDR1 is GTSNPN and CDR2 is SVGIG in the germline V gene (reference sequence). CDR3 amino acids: CAWSRGGEQYV. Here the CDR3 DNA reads TGTGCCTGGAGTCGAGGCGGCGAGCAGTACGTC.

The CDR3 here is CASSSFDRVGTGELFF. CDR3 in DNA: TGTGCCAGCAGCTCCTTCGACAGGGTGGGCACCGGGGAGCTGTTTTTT. The chain couples TRBV5-6 to TRBJ2-2; TRBD1 agrees at 7 bases. The germline V gene has CDR1 SGHDT and CDR2 YYEEEE. This CDR3 is built from 16 residues. J was trimmed by 4 bases and V by 3 bases; bases with no gene match: 9.

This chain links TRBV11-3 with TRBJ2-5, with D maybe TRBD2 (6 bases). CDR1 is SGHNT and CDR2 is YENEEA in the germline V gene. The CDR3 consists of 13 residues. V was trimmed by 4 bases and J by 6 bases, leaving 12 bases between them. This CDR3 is CASSSTGGKTQYF. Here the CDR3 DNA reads TGTGCCAGCAGCTCGACCGGGGGAAAGACCCAGTACTTC.

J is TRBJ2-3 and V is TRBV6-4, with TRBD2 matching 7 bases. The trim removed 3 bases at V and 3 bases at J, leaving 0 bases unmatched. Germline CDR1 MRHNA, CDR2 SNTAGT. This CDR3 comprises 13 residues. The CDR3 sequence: CASSERETDTQYF. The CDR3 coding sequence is TGTGCCAGCAGTGAGCGGGAGACAGATACGCAGTATTTT.

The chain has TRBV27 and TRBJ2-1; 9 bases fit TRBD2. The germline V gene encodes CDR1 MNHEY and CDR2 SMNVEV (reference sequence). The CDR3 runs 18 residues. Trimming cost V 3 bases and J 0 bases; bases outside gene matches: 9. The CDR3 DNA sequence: TGTGCCAGCAGTTTCCTGACTAGCGGACTGAGCTCCTACAATGAGCAGTTCTTC. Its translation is CASSFLTSGLSSYNEQFF.

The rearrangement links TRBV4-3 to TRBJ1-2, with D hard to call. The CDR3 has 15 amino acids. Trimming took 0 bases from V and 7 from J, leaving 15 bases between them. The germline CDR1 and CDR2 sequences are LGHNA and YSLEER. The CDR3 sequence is CASSQDLVKSGGYTF. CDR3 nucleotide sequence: TGCGCCAGCAGCCAAGACTTGGTGAAGTCGGGTGGCTACACCTTC.

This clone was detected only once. Written as DNA, the CDR3 is TGTGCCAGTAGTATACAGGGTGGTTTGGAGACCCAGTACTTC. It encodes CASSIQGGLETQYF. The rearrangement links TRBV19 to TRBJ2-5; TRBD1 might be the D (5 bases). The V end lost 2 bases, the J end lost 5 bases, and 12 bases lay between the germline ends. The CDR3 totals 14 residues. The V gene's germline CDR1 is LNHDA and CDR2 SQIVND (reference sequence).

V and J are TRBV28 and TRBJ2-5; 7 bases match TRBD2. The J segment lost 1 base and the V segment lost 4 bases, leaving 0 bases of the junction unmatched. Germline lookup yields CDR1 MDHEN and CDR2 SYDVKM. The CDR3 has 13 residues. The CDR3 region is CASSSGGQETQYF. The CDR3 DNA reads TGTGCCAGCAGTTCGGGGGGCCAAGAGACCCAGTACTTC.

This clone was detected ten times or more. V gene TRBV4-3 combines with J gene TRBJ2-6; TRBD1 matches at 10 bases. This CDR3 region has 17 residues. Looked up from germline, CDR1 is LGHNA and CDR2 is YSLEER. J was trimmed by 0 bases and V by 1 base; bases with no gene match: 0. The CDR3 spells CASSQGDRGSGANVLTF. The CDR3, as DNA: TGCGCCAGCAGCCAAGGGGACAGGGGCTCTGGGGCCAACGTCCTGACTTTC.

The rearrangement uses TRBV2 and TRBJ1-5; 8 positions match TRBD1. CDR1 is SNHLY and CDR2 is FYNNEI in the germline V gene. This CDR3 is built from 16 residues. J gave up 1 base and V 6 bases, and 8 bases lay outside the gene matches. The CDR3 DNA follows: TGTGCCAGCAGGGGCAGGGACAGGCAAAGCAATCAGCCCCAGCATTTT. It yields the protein CASRGRDRQSNQPQHF. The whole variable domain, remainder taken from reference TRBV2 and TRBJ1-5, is EPEVTQTPSHQVTQMGQEVILRCVPISNHLYFYWYRQILGQKVEFLVSFYNNEISEKSEIFDDQFSVERPDGSNFTLKIRSTKLEDSAMYFCASRGRDRQSNQPQHFGDGTRLSIL.

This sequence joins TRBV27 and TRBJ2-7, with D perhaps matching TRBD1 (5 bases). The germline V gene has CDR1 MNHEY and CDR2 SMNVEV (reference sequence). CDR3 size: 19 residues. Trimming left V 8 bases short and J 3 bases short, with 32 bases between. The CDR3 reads CASYRQGTRTLSGYYEQYV. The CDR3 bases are TGTGCCAGCTATAGGCAGGGAACCCGAACACTTAGTGGGTACTACGAGCAGTACGTC.

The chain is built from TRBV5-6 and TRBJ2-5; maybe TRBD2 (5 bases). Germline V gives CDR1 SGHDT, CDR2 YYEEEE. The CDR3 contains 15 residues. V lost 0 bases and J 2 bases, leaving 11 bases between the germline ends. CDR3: CASSLGRGGQETQYF. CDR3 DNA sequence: TGTGCCAGCAGCTTGGGACGGGGTGGGCAAGAGACCCAGTACTTC.

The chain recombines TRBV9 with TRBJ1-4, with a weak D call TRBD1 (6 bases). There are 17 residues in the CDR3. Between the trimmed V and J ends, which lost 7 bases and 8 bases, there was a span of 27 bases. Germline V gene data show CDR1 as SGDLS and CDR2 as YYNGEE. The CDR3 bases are TGTGCCAGCGGGGGGGGAGCAGGGTTTCACAGGGCAGAAAAACTGTTTTTT. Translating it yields CASGGGAGFHRAEKLFF.

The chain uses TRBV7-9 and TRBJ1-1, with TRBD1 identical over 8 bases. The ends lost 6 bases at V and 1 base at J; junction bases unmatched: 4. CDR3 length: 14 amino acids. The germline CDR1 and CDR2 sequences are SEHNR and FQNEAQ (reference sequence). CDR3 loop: CASRPQGANTEAFF. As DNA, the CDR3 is TGTGCCAGCAGGCCTCAGGGGGCGAACACTGAAGCTTTCTTT.

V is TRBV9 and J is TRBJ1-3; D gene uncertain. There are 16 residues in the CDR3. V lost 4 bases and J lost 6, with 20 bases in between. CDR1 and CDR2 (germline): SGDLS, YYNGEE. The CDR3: CASSPRAGIIENTIYF. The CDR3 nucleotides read TGTGCCAGCAGCCCGAGGGCAGGAATCATTGAAAACACCATATATTTT.

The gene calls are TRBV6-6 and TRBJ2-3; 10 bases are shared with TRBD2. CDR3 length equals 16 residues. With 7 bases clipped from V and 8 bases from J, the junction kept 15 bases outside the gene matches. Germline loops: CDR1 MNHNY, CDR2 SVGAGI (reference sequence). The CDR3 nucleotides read TGTGCCAGCAATCCCCCCCGAAGCGGGGGGGTGGCTACGCAGTATTTT. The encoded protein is CASNPPRSGGVATQYF.